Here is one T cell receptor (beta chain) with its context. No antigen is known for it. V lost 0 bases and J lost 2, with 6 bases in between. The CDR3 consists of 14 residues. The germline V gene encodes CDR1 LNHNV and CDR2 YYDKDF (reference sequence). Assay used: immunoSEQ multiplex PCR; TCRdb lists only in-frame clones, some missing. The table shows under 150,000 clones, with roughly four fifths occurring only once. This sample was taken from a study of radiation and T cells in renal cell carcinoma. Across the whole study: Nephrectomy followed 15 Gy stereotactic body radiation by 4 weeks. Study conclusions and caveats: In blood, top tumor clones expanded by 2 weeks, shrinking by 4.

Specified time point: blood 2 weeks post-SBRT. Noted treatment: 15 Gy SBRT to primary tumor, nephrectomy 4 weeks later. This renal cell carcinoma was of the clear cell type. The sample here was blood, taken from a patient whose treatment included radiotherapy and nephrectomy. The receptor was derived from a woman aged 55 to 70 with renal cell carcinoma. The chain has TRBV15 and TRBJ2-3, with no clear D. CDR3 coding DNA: TGTGCCACCAGCAGAGATTACCCCACAGATACGCAGTATTTT. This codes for CATSRDYPTDTQYF.